A selection of T cell receptor beta chains follows, all from one sample in a study of T-cell memory formation after mild COVID-19. TCRdb re-called the 5' RACE reads with MiXCR, one entry per CDR3 protein. The repertoire holds some 86,000 distinct CDR3 sequences, with 20% to 30% as singletons. The sample consisted of PBMCs or a T cell subset sorted from them (not recorded which). The receptors were gathered from a man between 18 and 35 years old who had mild COVID-19 (a few samples of this study predate the infection). Cell type and time point are not known. Each CDR3 is given with its conserved first and last residue. A D gene is named only where the DNA matches it firmly. For some rows the clone size is stated as once, few or many, or as a class when expanded; others skip it.

>NA|TRBJ2-2|TRBV2|NA
TGTGCCAGCAGTGCCGGGACAAACGCCGGGGAGCTGTTTTTT
CASSAGTNAGELFF
>NA|TRBJ2-7|TRBV19|TRBD1
TGTGCCAGTAGTATGGCCGGGACAGGCCCCTACGAGCAGTACTTC
CASSMAGTGPYEQYF
>many|TRBJ2-1|TRBV29-1|TRBD1
TGCAGCGTCTTTGGGACAGGGGGAAATGAGCAGTTCTTC
CSVFGTGGNEQFF
>NA|TRBJ1-5|TRBV28|NA
TGTGCCAGCAGCTCGGCCGGGAGATTGGGTCAGCCCCAGCATTTT
CASSSAGRLGQPQHF
>NA|TRBJ2-5|TRBV4-1|NA
TGCGCCAGCAGCCAAACCGGGGTCCGGGAGACCCAGTACTTC
CASSQTGVRETQYF
>NA|TRBJ1-4|TRBV7-9|TRBD1
TGTGCCAGCAGCTCCGTTATTACAGGGGGCGGAAGTGAAAAACTGTTTTTT
CASSSVITGGGSEKLFF
>few|TRBJ1-2|TRBV6-5|TRBD1
TGTGCCAGCAGTTGGGACAGGACCAACTATGGCTACACCTTC
CASSWDRTNYGYTF
>NA|TRBJ2-2|TRBV12-3/TRBV12-4|TRBD1
TGTGCCAGCAGGGGACAGATCTCGAACACCGGGGAGCTGTTTTTT
CASRGQISNTGELFF
>NA|TRBJ1-4|TRBV7-6|TRBD1
TGTGCCAGCAGCCCGACAGGGGGTGCAACTAATGAAAAACTGTTTTTT
CASSPTGGATNEKLFF
>NA|TRBJ1-5|TRBV5-5|TRBD1
TGTGCCAGAAGCGCACTGACAGGGGGCGCGAATCAGCCCCAGCATTTT
CARSALTGGANQPQHF
>NA|TRBJ1-1|TRBV4-2|NA
TGTGCCAGCAGCCAATACCCGAGGGGGGACACTGAAGCTTTCTTT
CASSQYPRGDTEAFF
>few|TRBJ1-2|TRBV6-5|NA
TGTGCCAGCAGTTTCCTACCCTATACTGCAAACTATGGCTACACCTTC
CASSFLPYTANYGYTF
>NA|TRBJ1-5|TRBV5-1|NA
TGCGCCAGCAGCTTGTCGCAGGATCAGCCCCAGCATTTT
CASSLSQDQPQHF
>NA|TRBJ2-7|TRBV4-1|NA
TGCGCCAGCAGCCCCAGGGGCGCGGTCGAGCAGTACTTC
CASSPRGAVEQYF
>NA|TRBJ1-4|TRBV14|NA
TGTGCCAGCAGCCAATTTGCAGCAACTAATGAAAAACTGTTTTTT
CASSQFAATNEKLFF
>few|TRBJ1-6|TRBV11-2|TRBD1
TGTGCCAGCAGCCACAGGGGAGGGAATTCACCCCTCCACTTT
CASSHRGGNSPLHF
>few|TRBJ2-5|TRBV12-3/TRBV12-4|NA
TGTGCCAGCAGTTTCGGCGGGGCCGCCATACTTCAAGAGACCCAGTACTTC
CASSFGGAAILQETQYF
>NA|TRBJ2-7|TRBV7-9|TRBD1
TGTGCCAGCAGCCCGGGGACAGGGGGCCTTCTTGACTACGAGCAGTACTTC
CASSPGTGGLLDYEQYF
>once|TRBJ2-7|TRBV7-9|NA
TGTGCCAGCAGCAAAACGGGCGAGACCTACGAGCAGTACTTC
CASSKTGETYEQYF